Below, 7 T cell receptor beta chains from the same sample are listed, as sequenced in a study of Graves' ophthalmopathy and Graves' hyperthyroidism. Amplification of the TCR beta CDR3 regions used RNA transcripts (as template). First-round RT-PCR employed HTBI primers, with a second-round multiplex PCR after it. Using its own MiXCR run on the multiplex PCR reads, TCRdb lists one record per CDR3 protein. The table shows around 340,000 distinct CDR3 sequences, with under 20% occurring only once. Material for sequencing was peripheral blood. The receptors stem from an adult man with Graves' ophthalmopathy.

The V and J genes are TRBV28 and TRBJ1-2; maybe TRBD1 (6 bases). Germline V gene sequence: CDR1 MDHEN, CDR2 SYDVKM. V dropped 5 bases and J dropped 3 bases, with 16 bases sitting between them. The CDR3 totals 15 residues. In nucleotides, the CDR3 is TGTGCCAGCAGTCCCGGGGGGCGCATCCACTATGGCTACACCTTC. Translating gives CASSPGGRIHYGYTF.

This clonotype was seen ten or more times. The rearrangement links TRBV2 to TRBJ2-5; D is ambiguous. This CDR3 has 14 amino acids. The V gene lost 6 bases and the J gene lost 0 bases, with 11 bases spanning the gap. In germline, CDR1 is SNHLY, CDR2 FYNNEI. The CDR3 nucleotides read TGTGCCAGCAGAGCCGACCGGCACCAAGAGACCCAGTACTTC. Translating gives CASRADRHQETQYF.

This clonotype appeared many times. The chain uses TRBV5-1 and TRBJ2-5, with TRBD2 matching over 11 bases. The CDR3 has 17 residues. Germline CDR1 is SGHRS and CDR2 is YFSETQ. V dropped 4 bases and J dropped 0; count of bases not matched to a gene: 8. As DNA, the CDR3 is TGCGCCAGCAGCACCGACGCTAGCGGGGGGTACCAAGAGACCCAGTACTTC. Translation gives CASSTDASGGYQETQYF.

This clonotype was counted at least ten times. The chain carries TRBV27 and TRBJ2-7; TRBD1 aligns across 8 bases. The CDR3 extends over 15 amino acids. The germline V gene encodes CDR1 MNHEY and CDR2 SMNVEV (reference sequence). The V gene end was trimmed by 5 bases and the J gene end by 1 base; junction bases not matched to a gene: 7. The CDR3 region is CASSPRDRLSYEQYF. CDR3 nucleotide sequence: TGTGCCAGCAGTCCCCGGGACAGGCTTTCCTACGAGCAGTACTTC.

This clonotype was counted ten times or more. As DNA, the CDR3 is TGTGCCTGGAGTGTAACCGGGACAGGGGGTGGAGAGCAGTACTTC. It codes for CAWSVTGTGGGEQYF. V usage is TRBV30 and J usage is TRBJ2-7, with 11 bases matching TRBD1. This CDR3 is built from 15 residues. V lost 0 bases and J lost 7; bases outside the gene matches: 8. Germline values: CDR1 GTSNPN, CDR2 SVGIG (reference sequence). Together with reference TRBV30 and TRBJ2-7, the CDR3 gives the full variable domain: SQTIHQWPATLVQPVGSPLSLECTVEGTSNPNLYWYRQAAGRGLQLLFYSVGIGQISSEVPQNLSASRPQDRQFILSSKKLLLSDSGFYLCAWSVTGTGGGEQYFGPGTRLTVT.

This clonotype was counted many times. The chain couples TRBV12-3 or TRBV12-4 to TRBJ2-5; D might be TRBD2 (8 bases). The V end was cut by 7 bases, the J end by 5 bases, with 20 bases between. The CDR3 extends over 15 amino acids. The CDR3 loop is CASTLRTSRGETQYF. The DNA for the CDR3 is TGTGCCAGCACCCTGCGGACTAGCAGGGGGGAGACCCAGTACTTC.

This clonotype was seen only a few times. The chain has TRBV4-1 and TRBJ2-5; 8 bases are shared with TRBD1. The CDR3 contains 15 residues. V dropped 1 base and J dropped 5; count of bases not matched to a gene: 6. Per the germline V gene, CDR1 is MGHRA and CDR2 is YSYEKL. The CDR3 spells CASSQVDRGGETQYF. CDR3 nucleotides: TGCGCCAGCAGCCAAGTCGACAGGGGAGGCGAGACCCAGTACTTC.